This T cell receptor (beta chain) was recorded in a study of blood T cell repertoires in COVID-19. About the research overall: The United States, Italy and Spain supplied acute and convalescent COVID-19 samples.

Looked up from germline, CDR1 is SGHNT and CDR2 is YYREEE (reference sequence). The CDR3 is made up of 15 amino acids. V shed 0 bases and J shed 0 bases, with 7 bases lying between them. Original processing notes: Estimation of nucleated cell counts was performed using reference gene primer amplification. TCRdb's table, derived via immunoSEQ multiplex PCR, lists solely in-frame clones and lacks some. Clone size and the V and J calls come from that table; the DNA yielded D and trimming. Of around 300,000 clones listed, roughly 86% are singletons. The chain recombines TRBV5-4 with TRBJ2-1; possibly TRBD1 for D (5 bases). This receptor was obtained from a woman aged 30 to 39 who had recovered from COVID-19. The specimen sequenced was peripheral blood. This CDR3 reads CASSLGQSSYNEQFF. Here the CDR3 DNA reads TGTGCCAGCAGCTTGGGACAGAGCTCCTACAATGAGCAGTTCTTC.